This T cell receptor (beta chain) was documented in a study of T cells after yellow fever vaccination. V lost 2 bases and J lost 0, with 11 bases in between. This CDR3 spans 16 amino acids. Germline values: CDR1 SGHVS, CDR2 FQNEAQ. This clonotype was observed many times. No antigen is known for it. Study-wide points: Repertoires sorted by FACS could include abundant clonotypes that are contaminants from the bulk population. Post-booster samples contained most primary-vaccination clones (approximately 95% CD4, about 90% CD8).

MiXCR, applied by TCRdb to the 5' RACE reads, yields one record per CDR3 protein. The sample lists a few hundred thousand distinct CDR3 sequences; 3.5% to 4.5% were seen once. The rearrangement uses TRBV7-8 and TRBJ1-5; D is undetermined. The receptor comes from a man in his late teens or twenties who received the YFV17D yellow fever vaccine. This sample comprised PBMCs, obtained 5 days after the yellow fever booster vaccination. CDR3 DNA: TGTGCCAGCAGCTTAAGGGAGGTGGATAGCAATCAGCCCCAGCATTTT. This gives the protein CASSLREVDSNQPQHF.